Below, 7 T cell receptor beta chains from the same sample are listed, as sequenced in a study of cytotoxic CD8 clonotypes in ibrutinib-treated CLL. The repertoire was sequenced with immunoSEQ multiplex PCR; TCRdb's copy has only in-frame clones and lacks some. The repertoire holds hundreds of thousands of clones, with 67% as singletons. Sequences were derived from PBMCs, sampled after 36 months of ibrutinib treatment. The receptors here all came from a human donor with chronic lymphocytic leukemia.

The genes are TRBV25-1 and TRBJ2-1, with D possibly TRBD1 on 5 matching bases. CDR3 size: 18 residues. Germline-derived CDR1 and CDR2 are MGHDK and SYGVNS. Trimming took 3 bases from V and 3 from J, leaving 21 bases between them. As DNA, the CDR3 is TGTGCCAGCAGTGAGTATTTAGGGGCGGCCGGATTCTACAATGAGCAGTTCTTC. This translates into CASSEYLGAAGFYNEQFF.

This chain connects TRBV25-1 to TRBJ1-1; a weak D match, TRBD1 (5 bases). CDR1 MGHDK and CDR2 SYGVNS come from the germline V gene. This CDR3 has 13 amino acids. Deletions cut 4 bases from V and 7 bases from J, with 13 bases between. CDR3: CASSVRGFGEAFF. For the CDR3, the DNA is TGTGCCAGCAGTGTGAGGGGATTCGGTGAAGCTTTCTTT.

There are a few counts of this clone. V usage is TRBV15 and J usage is TRBJ1-2; maybe TRBD1 (5 bases). V gave up 5 bases and J gave up 2 bases, with 15 bases separating them. The CDR3 loop spans 15 amino acids. The germline gives CDR1 LNHNV, CDR2 YYDKDF (reference sequence). For the CDR3, the DNA is TGTGCCACCAGCTCCTTGCGGGGGGAGAACTATGGCTACACCTTC. The encoded protein is CATSSLRGENYGYTF. Full variable domain (rest looked up from reference TRBV15 and TRBJ1-2): DAMVIQNPRYQVTQFGKPVTLSCSQTLNHNVMYWYQQKSSQAPKLLFHYYDKDFNNEADTPDNFQSRRPNTSFCFLDIRSPGLGDTAMYLCATSSLRGENYGYTFGSGTRLTVV.

This clone was seen a handful of times. This chain links TRBV5-1 with TRBJ2-2; 14 nucleotides line up with TRBD2. The junction had 6 bases not matched to a gene; V was cut back by 4 bases and J by 4 bases. From germline, CDR1 is SGHRS and CDR2 YFSETQ. This CDR3 has 17 amino acids. The CDR3 coding sequence is TGCGCCAGCAGCCCGGGACTAGCGGGGGCTACCACCGGGGAGCTGTTTTTT. Translating gives CASSPGLAGATTGELFF.

This chain connects TRBV7-2 to TRBJ2-6; D is uncertain. V was trimmed by 5 bases and J by 0 bases, leaving 11 bases between them. This CDR3 contains 16 residues. Germline CDR1 is SGHTA and CDR2 is FQGNSA. The CDR3 sequence is CASSPSSSSGANVLTF. CDR3 nucleotides: TGTGCCAGCAGCCCATCCTCAAGCTCTGGGGCCAACGTCCTGACTTTC.

This clone was seen a few times. V and J are TRBV9 and TRBJ1-6; D gene uncertain. V lost 0 bases to trimming and J lost 8 bases, with 6 bases between them. There are 13 residues in the CDR3. Germline V lookup: CDR1 SGDLS, CDR2 YYNGEE. CDR3: CASSVARDSPLHF. The CDR3 DNA is TGTGCCAGCAGCGTAGCAAGGGATTCACCCCTCCACTTT. Complete variable domain (other parts from reference TRBV9 and TRBJ1-6): DSGVTQTPKHLITATGQRVTLRCSPRSGDLSVYWYQQSLDQGLQFLIQYYNGEERAKGNILERFSAQQFPDLHSELNLSSLELGDSALYFCASSVARDSPLHFGNGTRLTVT.

The rearrangement joins TRBV18 to TRBJ1-4; TRBD1 is a possible D gene (6 bases). V was trimmed by 1 base and J by 8 bases, leaving 14 bases between them. Germline CDR1 reads KGHSH; CDR2 reads LQKENI. This CDR3 has 15 amino acids. The CDR3 coding sequence is TGTGCCAGCTCACCACTAGCACAGGGTAACGAAAAACTGTTTTTT. Protein sequence: CASSPLAQGNEKLFF.